These T cell receptor beta chains were read from a single sample in a study of shared clonotypes between healthy human individuals. This table comes from immunoSEQ multiplex PCR, and its TCRdb copy is limited to in-frame clones, with some not included. The sample holds 650,000 to 700,000 clones, less than 95% seen once. Sequenced: memory CD8+ T cells from PBMCs. The receptors originated from a man aged 18 to 29 in good health. Some clones in this sample may be carry-over from other donors' samples. Each CDR3 is given with its conserved first and last residue. A D gene is named only where the DNA matches it firmly. The size field is filled for only some rows; it gives once, few, many or a size class.

TRBV27	-	-	TRBJ1-2	CASSFLRAYGYTF	TGTGCCAGCAGTTTTTTAAGGGCATATGGCTACACCTTC
TRBV19	-	-	TRBJ2-7	CASSDSARGYEQYF	TGTGCCAGTAGTGACTCAGCTCGAGGGTACGAGCAGTACTTC
TRBV27	TRBD1	-	TRBJ2-1	CASRQDRGFYNEQFF	TGTGCCAGCCGTCAAGACAGGGGGTTCTACAATGAGCAGTTCTTC
TRBV7-6	TRBD2	-	TRBJ2-3	CASSLLVAGKLTDTQYF	TGTGCCAGCAGCTTACTAGTAGCGGGCAAGCTTACAGATACGCAGTATTTT
TRBV2	TRBD2	-	TRBJ2-1	CASSTLAGRSNEQFF	TGTGCCAGCTCTACCCTAGCGGGGAGATCAAATGAGCAGTTCTTC
TRBV28	TRBD2	-	TRBJ2-7	CASSPTRLAGAPKYEQYF	TGTGCCAGCAGTCCCACCCGGCTAGCGGGAGCCCCTAAGTACGAGCAGTACTTC
TRBV12-5	-	-	TRBJ2-1	CASGLPGENEQFF	TGTGCTAGTGGTTTGCCAGGGGAGAATGAGCAGTTCTTC
TRBV6-5	TRBD1	-	TRBJ2-7	CASSYSMGQATYEQYF	TGTGCCAGCAGTTACTCGATGGGACAGGCAACCTACGAGCAGTACTTC
TRBV5-1	-	-	TRBJ1-1	CASSPPGHLMNTEAFF	TGCGCCAGCAGCCCTCCGGGACACCTCATGAACACTGAAGCTTTCTTT
TRBV6-4	-	-	TRBJ2-2	CASSDSAGAGELFF	TGTGCCAGCAGTGACTCAGCAGGCGCCGGGGAGCTGTTTTTT
TRBV11-2	-	-	TRBJ1-1	CASSLGGLGAEAFF	TGTGCCAGCAGCTTAGGGGGGCTAGGGGCTGAAGCTTTCTTT
TRBV5-5	-	-	TRBJ2-7	CASSSNDNSYEQYF	TGTGCCAGCAGCTCAAATGATAACTCCTACGAGCAGTACTTC
TRBV5-6	-	-	TRBJ1-2	CASSQTAGIGNYGYTF	TGTGCCAGCAGCCAAACCGCCGGGATTGGGAACTATGGCTACACCTTC
TRBV10-2	-	-	TRBJ2-1	CASSELSSGTAPYNEQFF	TGCGCCAGCAGTGAGTTATCATCCGGGACCGCCCCATACAATGAGCAGTTCTTC
TRBV19	-	-	TRBJ2-7	CASSAVAYEQYF	TGTGCCAGTAGCGCCGTTGCTTACGAGCAGTACTTC
TRBV6-5	-	many	TRBJ2-1	CASSYGFEQFF	TGTGCCAGCAGTTACGGCTTTGAGCAGTTCTTC
TRBV4-1	-	-	TRBJ1-2	CASTPVGSDYGYTF	TGCGCCAGCACCCCGGTGGGGAGCGACTATGGCTACACCTTC
TRBV7-9	-	-	TRBJ2-7	CASSLQSLGDYEQYF	TGTGCCAGCAGCTTACAGTCCCTCGGGGATTACGAGCAGTACTTC
TRBV9	-	-	TRBJ2-7	CASSAGSGPYEQYF	TGTGCCAGCAGCGCCGGAAGCGGTCCCTACGAGCAGTACTTC
TRBV15	-	-	TRBJ1-4	CATSSFILGEKLFF	TGTGCCACCAGCAGTTTCATTCTGGGTGAAAAACTGTTTTTT
TRBV6-5	-	-	TRBJ2-3	CASTGTFTDTQYF	TGTGCCAGCACCGGGACCTTCACAGATACGCAGTATTTT
TRBV14	TRBD1	-	TRBJ1-2	CASSLGTGENYGYTF	TGTGCCAGCAGCCTTGGGACAGGAGAGAACTATGGCTACACCTTC
TRBV4-1	-	once	TRBJ2-7	CASSRGTEAYEQYF	TGCGCCAGCAGCCGGGGGACGGAAGCCTACGAGCAGTACTTC
TRBV6-4	TRBD2	-	TRBJ2-1	CASSDVGLAGENEQFF	TGTGCCAGCAGTGACGTGGGACTAGCGGGAGAAAATGAGCAGTTCTTC
TRBV4-1	-	-	TRBJ1-2	CASSPKSIDRIRGYTF	TGCGCCAGCAGCCCGAAATCAATCGACAGGATCCGCGGGTACACCTTC
TRBV11-2	TRBD2	-	TRBJ2-1	CASRRGDEQFF	TGTGCCAGCAGGCGGGGGGATGAGCAGTTCTTC
TRBV27	-	-	TRBJ1-2	CASSLYSTYGYTF	TGTGCCAGCAGTTTGTACAGCACCTATGGCTACACCTTC
TRBV2	-	-	TRBJ2-3	CASRPGSADTQYF	TGTGCCAGCAGGCCCGGGTCCGCAGATACGCAGTATTTT
TRBV7-9	-	many	TRBJ1-1	CASSFGDTEAFF	TGTGCCAGCAGCTTCGGGGACACTGAAGCTTTCTTT
TRBV20-1	-	-	TRBJ2-5	CSRRETQYF	TGCAGCAGACGGGAGACCCAGTACTTC
TRBV7-9	TRBD2	-	TRBJ2-7	CASSFLREGSYEQYF	TGTGCCAGCAGCTTTTTGCGGGAGGGTTCCTACGAGCAGTACTTC
TRBV28	-	-	TRBJ1-5	CASSFPYGNNQPQHF	TGTGCCAGCAGTTTCCCATACGGGAACAATCAGCCCCAGCATTTT
TRBV4-3	-	-	TRBJ2-1	CASSRTSQSYNEQFF	TGCGCCAGCAGCCGAACTAGTCAGTCCTACAATGAGCAGTTCTTC
TRBV4-1	-	-	TRBJ1-1	CASSHGQVGLEAFF	TGCGCCAGCAGCCATGGGCAGGTTGGACTAGAAGCTTTCTTT
TRBV4-2	-	-	TRBJ2-7	CASSQQEGPGEQYF	TGTGCCAGCAGCCAACAGGAAGGGCCGGGCGAGCAGTACTTC
TRBV4-1	-	many	TRBJ2-7	CASSEDTYEQYF	TGCGCCAGCAGTGAGGACACCTACGAGCAGTACTTC
TRBV11-1	-	-	TRBJ2-1	CASSFVYNEQFF	TGTGCCAGCAGCTTTGTGTACAATGAGCAGTTCTTC
TRBV10-3	TRBD1	few	TRBJ2-1	CATMDRINEQFF	TGTGCCACTATGGACAGGATCAATGAGCAGTTCTTC
TRBV10-3	-	-	TRBJ2-7	CAMGRGPMGEQYF	TGTGCCATGGGGAGAGGGCCTATGGGCGAGCAGTACTTC
TRBV27	TRBD1	once	TRBJ2-7	CASSLSGTGSYEQYF	TGTGCCAGCAGTTTATCGGGGACAGGGTCCTACGAGCAGTACTTC
TRBV6-1	-	-	TRBJ2-7	CASHPWALHSYEQYF	TGTGCCAGTCACCCGTGGGCTCTCCACTCCTACGAGCAGTACTTC
TRBV18	TRBD1	once	TRBJ2-1	CASRPGGQGEFF	TGTGCCAGCCGCCCCGGCGGGCAGGGGGAGTTCTTC
TRBV7-3	-	-	TRBJ1-1	CASSLAGLANTEAFF	TGTGCCAGCAGCCTTGCAGGGCTGGCGAACACTGAAGCTTTCTTT
TRBV14	TRBD1	-	TRBJ2-3	CASSLQGASTDTQYF	TGTGCCAGCAGCCTACAGGGGGCCAGCACAGATACGCAGTATTTT
TRBV2	TRBD2	-	TRBJ2-7	CASSDPGEGLAGPSRSYEQYF	TGTGCCAGCAGTGACCCCGGAGAGGGACTAGCGGGACCCAGCCGGTCCTACGAGCAGTACTTC